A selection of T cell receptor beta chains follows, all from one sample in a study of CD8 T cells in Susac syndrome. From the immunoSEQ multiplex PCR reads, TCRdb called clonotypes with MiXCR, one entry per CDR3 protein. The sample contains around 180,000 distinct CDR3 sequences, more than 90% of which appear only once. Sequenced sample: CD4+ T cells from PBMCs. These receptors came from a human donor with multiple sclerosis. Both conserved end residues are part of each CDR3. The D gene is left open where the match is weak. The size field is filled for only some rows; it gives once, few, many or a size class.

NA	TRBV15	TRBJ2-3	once	CATSSSIHDDTDTQYF	TGTGCCACCAGCTCCTCTATACACGATGACACAGATACGCAGTATTTT
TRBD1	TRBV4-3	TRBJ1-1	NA	CASSQEGQGNTEAFF	TGCGCCAGCAGCCAAGAAGGACAGGGCAACACTGAAGCTTTCTTT
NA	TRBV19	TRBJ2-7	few	CASSIQPQAIYEQYF	TGTGCCAGTAGTATACAACCCCAGGCGATCTACGAGCAGTACTTC
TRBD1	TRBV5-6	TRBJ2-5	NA	CASSLTGVETQYF	TGTGCCAGCAGCTTGACAGGGGTGGAGACCCAGTACTTC
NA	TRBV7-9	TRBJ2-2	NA	CASSPRQANTGELFF	TGTGCCAGCAGCCCGCGGCAGGCGAACACCGGGGAGCTGTTTTTT
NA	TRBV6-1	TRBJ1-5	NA	CASRPAAGVRTEQPQHF	TGTGCCAGCAGACCAGCGGCAGGGGTAAGAACTGAACAGCCCCAGCATTTT
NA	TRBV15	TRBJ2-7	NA	CATSSPGGGLNEQYF	TGTGCCACCAGCAGTCCTGGTGGGGGGCTGAACGAGCAGTACTTC
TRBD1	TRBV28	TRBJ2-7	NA	CASRLDRGPTYEQYF	TGTGCCAGCAGGTTGGACAGGGGTCCTACCTACGAGCAGTACTTC
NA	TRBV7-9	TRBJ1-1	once	CASSSDRTLNTEAFF	TGTGCCAGCAGCTCAGACAGAACCCTGAACACTGAAGCTTTCTTT
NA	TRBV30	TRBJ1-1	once	CAWSVDLLPKNTEAFF	TGTGCCTGGAGTGTAGACCTCTTGCCAAAGAACACTGAAGCTTTCTTT
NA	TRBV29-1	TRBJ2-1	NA	CSVDAEYNEQFF	TGCAGCGTTGATGCAGAATACAATGAGCAGTTCTTC
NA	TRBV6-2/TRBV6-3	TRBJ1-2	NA	CASSYNRDYGYTF	TGTGCCAGCAGTTATAACAGGGACTATGGCTACACCTTC
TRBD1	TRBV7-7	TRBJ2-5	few	CASSSTGTGEETQYF	TGTGCCAGCAGCTCCACAGGGACAGGGGAAGAGACCCAGTACTTC
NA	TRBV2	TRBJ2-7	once	CASGGGQGYEQYF	TGTGCCAGCGGAGGGGGGCAGGGCTACGAGCAGTACTTC
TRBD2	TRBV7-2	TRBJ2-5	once	CASSLQSGGETQYF	TGTGCCAGCAGCTTACAAAGCGGGGGGGAGACCCAGTACTTC
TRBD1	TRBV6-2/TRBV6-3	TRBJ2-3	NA	CASRGDRLTDTQYF	TGTGCCAGCAGGGGGGACAGACTCACAGATACGCAGTATTTT
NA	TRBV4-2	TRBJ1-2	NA	CASSQATETNYGYTF	TGTGCCAGCAGCCAGGCGACAGAGACTAACTATGGCTACACCTTC
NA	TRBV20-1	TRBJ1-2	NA	CSVRGHTTNYGYTF	TGCAGTGTTAGAGGGCATACTACTAACTATGGCTACACCTTC
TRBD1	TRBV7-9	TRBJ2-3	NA	CAVSRDRGTDTQYF	TGTGCCGTTTCCCGGGACAGGGGCACAGATACGCAGTATTTT
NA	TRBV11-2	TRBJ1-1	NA	CASSARDLEAFF	TGTGCCAGCAGCGCCCGTGATTTGGAAGCTTTCTTT
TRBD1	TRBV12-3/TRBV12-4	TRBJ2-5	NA	CASGPGTGEETQYF	TGTGCCAGCGGGCCCGGGACAGGAGAAGAGACCCAGTACTTC
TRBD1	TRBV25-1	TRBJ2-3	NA	CASRSGGSADTQYF	TGTGCCAGCAGATCAGGGGGCTCGGCAGATACGCAGTATTTT
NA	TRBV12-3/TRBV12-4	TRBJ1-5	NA	CASSFRAGRHQPQHF	TGTGCCAGCAGTTTCCGGGCAGGGCGGCATCAGCCCCAGCATTTT
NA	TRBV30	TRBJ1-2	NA	CAWSLGTPANYGYTF	TGTGCCTGGAGCCTTGGGACACCAGCTAACTATGGCTACACCTTC
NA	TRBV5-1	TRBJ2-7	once	CATKTNPNSYEQYF	TGCGCCACCAAGACCAACCCGAATTCCTACGAGCAGTACTTC
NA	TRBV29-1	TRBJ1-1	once	CSVVPTGFNTEAFF	TGCAGCGTTGTGCCCACAGGGTTTAACACTGAAGCTTTCTTT
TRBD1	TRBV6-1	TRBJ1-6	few	CASSHNPGQGNSPLHF	TGTGCCAGCAGCCACAACCCGGGACAGGGTAATTCACCCCTCCACTTT
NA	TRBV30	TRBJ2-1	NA	CAWTGPRIDEQFF	TGTGCCTGGACGGGGCCTAGGATTGATGAGCAGTTCTTC
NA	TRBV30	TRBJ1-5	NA	CAWSMGGSQHF	TGTGCCTGGAGTATGGGTGGGTCCCAGCATTTT